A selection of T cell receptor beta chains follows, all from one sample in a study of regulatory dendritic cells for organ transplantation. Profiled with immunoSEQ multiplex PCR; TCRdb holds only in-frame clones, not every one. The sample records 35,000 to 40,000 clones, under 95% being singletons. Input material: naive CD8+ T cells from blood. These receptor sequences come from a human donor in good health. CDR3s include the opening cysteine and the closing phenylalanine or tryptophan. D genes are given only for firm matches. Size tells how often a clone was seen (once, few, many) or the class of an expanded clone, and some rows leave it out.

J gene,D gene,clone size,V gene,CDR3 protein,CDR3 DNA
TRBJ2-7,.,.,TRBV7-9,CASSRGTARDEQYF,TGTGCCAGCAGCCGCGGGACGGCCCGGGACGAGCAGTACTTC
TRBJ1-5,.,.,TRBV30,CAWSPGGNQPQHF,TGTGCCTGGAGCCCGGGGGGCAATCAGCCCCAGCATTTT
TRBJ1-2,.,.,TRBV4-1,CASSQGPGADYGYTF,TGCGCCAGCAGCCAAGGACCAGGGGCTGACTATGGCTACACCTTC
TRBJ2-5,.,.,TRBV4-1,CASSPQEGLRETQYF,TGCGCCAGCAGCCCCCAGGAGGGGTTAAGAGAGACCCAGTACTTC
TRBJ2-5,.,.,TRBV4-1,CASSQSLSPQETQYF,TGCGCCAGCAGCCAATCTCTCTCCCCACAAGAGACCCAGTACTTC
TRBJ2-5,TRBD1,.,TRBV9,CASSVGDREETQYF,TGTGCCAGCAGCGTAGGGGACAGGGAAGAGACCCAGTACTTC
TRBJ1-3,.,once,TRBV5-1,CASSPLVRGRSGNTIYF,TGCGCCAGCAGCCCCCTTGTAAGGGGCCGATCTGGAAACACCATATATTTT
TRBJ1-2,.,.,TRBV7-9,CASIGSGHGYTF,TGTGCCAGCATCGGATCCGGACATGGCTACACCTTC
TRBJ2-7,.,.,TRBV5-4,CASSLGPGGGYEQYF,TGTGCCAGCAGCTTGGGACCGGGTGGGGGCTACGAGCAGTACTTC
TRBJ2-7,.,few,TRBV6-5,CASSYGISYEQYF,TGTGCCAGCAGTTACGGCATCTCCTACGAGCAGTACTTC
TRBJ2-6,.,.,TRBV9,CASISGANVLTF,TGTGCCAGCATAAGTGGGGCCAACGTCCTGACTTTC
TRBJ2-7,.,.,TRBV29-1,CSVDMGPSYEQYF,TGCAGCGTTGACATGGGTCCCTCCTACGAGCAGTACTTC
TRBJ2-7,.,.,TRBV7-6,CASSLADFAYEQYF,TGTGCCAGCAGCTTGGCCGACTTTGCCTACGAGCAGTACTTC
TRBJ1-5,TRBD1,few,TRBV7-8,CASSTTGSHQPQHF,TGTGCCAGCAGCACGACAGGGTCTCATCAGCCCCAGCATTTT
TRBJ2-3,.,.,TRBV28,CASSRYRESFTDTQYF,TGTGCCAGCAGCCGATACCGGGAATCCTTCACAGATACGCAGTATTTT
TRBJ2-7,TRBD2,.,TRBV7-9,CASSQILAGGEQYF,TGTGCCAGCAGCCAAATACTAGCGGGAGGCGAGCAGTACTTC
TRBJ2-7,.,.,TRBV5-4,CASSLEGGASEQYF,TGTGCCAGCAGCTTGGAAGGGGGGGCAAGCGAGCAGTACTTC